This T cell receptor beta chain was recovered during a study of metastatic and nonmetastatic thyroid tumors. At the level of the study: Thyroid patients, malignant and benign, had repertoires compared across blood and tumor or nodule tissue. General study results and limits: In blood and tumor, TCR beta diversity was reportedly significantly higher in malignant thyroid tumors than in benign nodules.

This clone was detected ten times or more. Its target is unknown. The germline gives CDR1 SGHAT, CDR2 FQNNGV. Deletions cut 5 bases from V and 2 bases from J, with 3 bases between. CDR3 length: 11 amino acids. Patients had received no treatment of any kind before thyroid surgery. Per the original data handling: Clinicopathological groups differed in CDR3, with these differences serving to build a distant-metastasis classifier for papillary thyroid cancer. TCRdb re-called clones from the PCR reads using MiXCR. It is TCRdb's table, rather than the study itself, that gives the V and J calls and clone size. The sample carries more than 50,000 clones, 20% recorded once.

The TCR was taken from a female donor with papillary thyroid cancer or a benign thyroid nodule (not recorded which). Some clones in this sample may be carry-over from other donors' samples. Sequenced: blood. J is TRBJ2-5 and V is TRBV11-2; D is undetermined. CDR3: CASSRQETQYF. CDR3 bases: TGTGCCAGCAGCCGACAAGAGACCCAGTACTTC.